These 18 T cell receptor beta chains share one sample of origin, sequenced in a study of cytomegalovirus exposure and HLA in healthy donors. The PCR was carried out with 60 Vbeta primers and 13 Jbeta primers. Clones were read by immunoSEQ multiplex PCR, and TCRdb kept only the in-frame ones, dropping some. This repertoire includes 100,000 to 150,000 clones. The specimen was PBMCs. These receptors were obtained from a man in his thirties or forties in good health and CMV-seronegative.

CDR3 sequence: CASSEDRGGFNEQFF. CDR3 sequence (DNA): TGTGCCAGCAGTGAAGACAGGGGAGGTTTCAATGAGCAGTTCTTC. The gene calls are TRBV6-4 and TRBJ2-1; the match to TRBD1 covers 8 bases. V lost 3 bases to trimming and J lost 6 bases; unmatched junction nucleotides: 7. The CDR3 spans 15 residues. Germline-derived CDR1 and CDR2 are MRHNA and SNTAGT.

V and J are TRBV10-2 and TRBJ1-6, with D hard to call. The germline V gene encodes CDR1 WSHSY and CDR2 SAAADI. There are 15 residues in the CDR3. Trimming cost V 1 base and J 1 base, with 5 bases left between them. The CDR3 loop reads CASSEFSSYNSPLHF. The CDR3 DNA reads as TGCGCCAGCAGTGAGTTCTCGTCCTATAATTCACCCCTCCACTTT.

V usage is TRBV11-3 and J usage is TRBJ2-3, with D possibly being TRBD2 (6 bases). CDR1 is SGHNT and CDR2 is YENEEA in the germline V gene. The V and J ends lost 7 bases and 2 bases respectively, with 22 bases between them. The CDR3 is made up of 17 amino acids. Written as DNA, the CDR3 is TGTGCCAGCACCACCCATCAGCGGGCGCAATACACAGATACGCAGTATTTT. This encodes CASTTHQRAQYTDTQYF.

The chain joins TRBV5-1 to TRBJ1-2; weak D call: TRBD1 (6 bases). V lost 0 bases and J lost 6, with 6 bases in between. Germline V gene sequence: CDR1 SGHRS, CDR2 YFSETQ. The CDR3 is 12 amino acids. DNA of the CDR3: TGCGCCAGCAGCTTGGAGGGGGATGGCTACACCTTC. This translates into CASSLEGDGYTF.

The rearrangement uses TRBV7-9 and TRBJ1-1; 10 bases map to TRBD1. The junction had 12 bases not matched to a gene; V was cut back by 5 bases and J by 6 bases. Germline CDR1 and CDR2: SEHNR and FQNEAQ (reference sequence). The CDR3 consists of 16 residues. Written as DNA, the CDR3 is TGTGCCAGCAGCAACCGGGACAGGGGACTGGGACCTGAAGCTTTCTTT. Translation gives CASSNRDRGLGPEAFF.

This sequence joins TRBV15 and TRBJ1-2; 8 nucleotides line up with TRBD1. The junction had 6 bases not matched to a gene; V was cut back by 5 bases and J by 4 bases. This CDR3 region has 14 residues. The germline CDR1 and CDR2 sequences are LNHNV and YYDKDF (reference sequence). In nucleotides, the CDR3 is TGTGCCACCAGCGGACAGGGTGGCAGCTATGGCTACACCTTC. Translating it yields CATSGQGGSYGYTF.

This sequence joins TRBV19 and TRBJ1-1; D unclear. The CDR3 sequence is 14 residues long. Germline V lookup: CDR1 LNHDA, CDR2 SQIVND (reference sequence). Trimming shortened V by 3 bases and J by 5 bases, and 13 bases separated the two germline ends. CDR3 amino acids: CASSIHRTRTEAFF. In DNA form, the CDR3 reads TGTGCCAGTAGTATTCACCGGACTAGAACTGAAGCTTTCTTT. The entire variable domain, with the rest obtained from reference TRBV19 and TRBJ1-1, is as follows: DGGITQSPKYLFRKEGQNVTLSCEQNLNHDAMYWYRQDPGQGLRLIYYSQIVNDFQKGDIAEGYSVSREKKESFPLTVTSAQKNPTAFYLCASSIHRTRTEAFFGQGTRLTVV.

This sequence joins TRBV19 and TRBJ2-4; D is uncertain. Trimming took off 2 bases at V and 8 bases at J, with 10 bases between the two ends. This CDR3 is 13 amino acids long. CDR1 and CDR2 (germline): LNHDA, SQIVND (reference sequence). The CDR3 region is CASSINTGDIQYF. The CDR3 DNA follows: TGTGCCAGTAGTATAAACACCGGAGACATTCAGTACTTC.

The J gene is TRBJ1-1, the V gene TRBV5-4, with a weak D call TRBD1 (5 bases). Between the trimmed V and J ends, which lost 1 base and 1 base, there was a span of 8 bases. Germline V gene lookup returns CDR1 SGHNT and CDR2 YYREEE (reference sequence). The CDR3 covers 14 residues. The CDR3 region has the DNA TGTGCCAGCAGCTTGTCAGGGTGGAACACTGAAGCTTTCTTT. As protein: CASSLSGWNTEAFF.

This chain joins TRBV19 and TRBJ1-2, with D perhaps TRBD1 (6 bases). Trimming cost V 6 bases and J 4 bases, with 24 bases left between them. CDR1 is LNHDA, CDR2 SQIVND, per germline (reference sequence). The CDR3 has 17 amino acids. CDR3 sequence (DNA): TGTGCCAGTAGAGGCGTCGCCGCAGGGGTGGGATTCTATGGCTACACCTTC. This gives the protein CASRGVAAGVGFYGYTF.

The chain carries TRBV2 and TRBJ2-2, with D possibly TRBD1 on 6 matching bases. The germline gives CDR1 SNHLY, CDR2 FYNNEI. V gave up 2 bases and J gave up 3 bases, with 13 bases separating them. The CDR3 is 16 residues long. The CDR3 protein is CASSESTGYDTGELFF. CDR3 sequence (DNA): TGTGCCAGCAGTGAATCGACAGGTTATGACACCGGGGAGCTGTTTTTT.

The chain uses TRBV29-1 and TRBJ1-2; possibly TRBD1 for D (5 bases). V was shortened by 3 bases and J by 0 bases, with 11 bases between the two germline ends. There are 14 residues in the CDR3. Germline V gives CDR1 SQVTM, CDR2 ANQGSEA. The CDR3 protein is CSVDARDTNYGYTF. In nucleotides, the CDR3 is TGCAGCGTTGATGCCAGGGATACTAACTATGGCTACACCTTC. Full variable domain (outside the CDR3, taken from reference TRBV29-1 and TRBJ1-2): SAVISQKPSRDICQRGTSLTIQCQVDSQVTMMFWYRQQPGQSLTLIATANQGSEATYESGFVIDKFPISRPNLTFSTLTVSNMSPEDSSIYLCSVDARDTNYGYTFGSGTRLTVV.

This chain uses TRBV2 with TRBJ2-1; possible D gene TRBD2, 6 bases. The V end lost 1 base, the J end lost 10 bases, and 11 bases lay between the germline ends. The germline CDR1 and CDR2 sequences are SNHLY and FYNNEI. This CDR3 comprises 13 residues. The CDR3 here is CASSEGGEREQFF. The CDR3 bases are TGTGCCAGCAGTGAAGGGGGGGAGAGGGAGCAGTTCTTC.

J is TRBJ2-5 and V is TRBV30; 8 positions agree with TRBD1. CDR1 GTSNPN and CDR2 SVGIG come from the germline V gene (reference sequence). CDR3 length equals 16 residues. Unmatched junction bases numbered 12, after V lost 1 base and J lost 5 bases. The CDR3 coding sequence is TGTGCCTGGAGTGCCTCCCTGACAGGGGTGGAGGAGACCCAGTACTTC. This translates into CAWSASLTGVEETQYF.

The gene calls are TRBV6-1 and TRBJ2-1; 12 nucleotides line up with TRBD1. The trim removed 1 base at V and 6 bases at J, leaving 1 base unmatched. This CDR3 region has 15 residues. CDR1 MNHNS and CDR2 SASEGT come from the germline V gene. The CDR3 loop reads CASSEEGQGANEQFF. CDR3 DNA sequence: TGTGCCAGCAGTGAAGAGGGACAGGGGGCCAATGAGCAGTTCTTC.

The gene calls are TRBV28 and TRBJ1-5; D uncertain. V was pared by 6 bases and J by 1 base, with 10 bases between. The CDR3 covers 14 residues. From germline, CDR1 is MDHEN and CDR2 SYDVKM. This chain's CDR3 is CASRAGESNQPQHF. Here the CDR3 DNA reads TGTGCCAGCAGAGCGGGAGAGAGCAATCAGCCCCAGCATTTT.

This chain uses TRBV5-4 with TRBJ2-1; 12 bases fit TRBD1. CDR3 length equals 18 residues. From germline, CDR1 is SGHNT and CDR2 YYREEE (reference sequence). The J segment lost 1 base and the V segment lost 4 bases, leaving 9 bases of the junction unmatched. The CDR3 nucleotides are TGTGCCAGCAGCCCAGTCCCGGGACAGGGGGCGTCCTACAATGAGCAGTTCTTC. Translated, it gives CASSPVPGQGASYNEQFF.

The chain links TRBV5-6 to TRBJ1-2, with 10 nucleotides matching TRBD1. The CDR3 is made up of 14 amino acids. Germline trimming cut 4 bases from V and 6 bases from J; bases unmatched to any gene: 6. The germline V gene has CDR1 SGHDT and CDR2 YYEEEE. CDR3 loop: CASSPDRGKNGYTF. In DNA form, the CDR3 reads TGTGCCAGCAGCCCGGACAGGGGGAAGAATGGCTACACCTTC.